Each of the 28 T cell receptor beta chains below was sequenced from the same sample in a study of identifying expanded T cells in peripheral blood. Sequencing was performed with immunoSEQ multiplex PCR; in TCRdb, only in-frame clones are kept and a portion is missing. The data show under 100,000 clones, approximately 90% seen once. The sample consisted of blood. The source is a person aged 18 to 75 in good health.

The chain couples TRBV30 to TRBJ2-7, with TRBD1 identical over 11 bases. J lost 6 bases, V lost 5 bases, and 9 bases had no gene match. This CDR3 region has 14 residues. Germline CDR1 GTSNPN, CDR2 SVGIG (reference sequence). The CDR3 DNA reads as TGTGCCTGGGTTCCAGGGACAGGGGGAATCGAGCAGTACTTC. This codes for CAWVPGTGGIEQYF.

V and J are TRBV29-1 and TRBJ2-1, with 10 bases that match TRBD1. The CDR3 spans 14 residues. Germline V lookup: CDR1 SQVTM, CDR2 ANQGSEA. The J segment lost 6 bases and the V segment lost 7 bases, leaving 9 bases of the junction unmatched. CDR3 residues: CSAEGQGRVNEQFF. In nucleotides, the CDR3 is TGCAGCGCCGAGGGACAGGGGAGGGTCAATGAGCAGTTCTTC.

The chain is built from TRBV30 and TRBJ2-3; D remains unclear. The ends were cut back, 0 bases at V and 8 bases at J, with 12 bases in the middle. Germline V CDR1 and CDR2: GTSNPN, SVGIG (reference sequence). The CDR3 loop spans 13 amino acids. Here the CDR3 reads CAWSVSELGTQYF. In nucleotides, the CDR3 is TGTGCCTGGAGTGTGAGCGAGTTGGGTACGCAGTATTTT.

The chain recombines TRBV10-1 with TRBJ2-3, with D possibly TRBD2 on 6 matching bases. Germline CDR1 WNHNN, CDR2 SYGVQD (reference sequence). The CDR3 totals 15 residues. V was trimmed by 4 bases and J by 0 bases, leaving 11 bases between them. CDR3 amino acids: CASSGDLASTDTQYF. The CDR3 DNA reads TGCGCCAGCAGTGGGGACCTAGCGAGCACAGATACGCAGTATTTT.

Only a few counts were recorded for this clone. The chain joins TRBV7-9 to TRBJ2-2; unclear D gene. CDR1 SEHNR and CDR2 FQNEAQ come from the germline V gene (reference sequence). Trimming removed 4 bases from V and 1 base from J, with 7 bases in between. This CDR3 is 14 amino acids long. The CDR3 reads CASSSRLNTGELFF. In DNA, the CDR3 is TGTGCCAGCAGCTCCCGCCTGAACACCGGGGAGCTGTTTTTT.

The chain links TRBV10-3 to TRBJ2-7; TRBD1 is a possible D gene (5 bases). V lost 4 bases and J lost 3, with 16 bases in between. Looked up from germline, CDR1 is ENHRY and CDR2 is SYGVKD. There are 15 residues in the CDR3. The CDR3: CAISAPGQGLYEQYF. CDR3 DNA: TGTGCCATCAGTGCTCCCGGGCAGGGCCTCTACGAGCAGTACTTC.

This chain links TRBV18 with TRBJ1-4; 7 bases map to TRBD1. V shed 1 base, J shed 5 bases, and the junction held 4 bases outside the gene matches. This CDR3 is 15 amino acids long. Germline V lookup: CDR1 KGHSH, CDR2 LQKENI. The CDR3 DNA reads as TGTGCCAGCTCACCACAGACAGGGCTAAATGAAAAACTGTTTTTT. Translated: CASSPQTGLNEKLFF.

J is TRBJ2-7 and V is TRBV5-1, with 9 positions matching TRBD1. The V gene's germline CDR1 is SGHRS and CDR2 YFSETQ. J gave up 2 bases and V 4 bases, and 7 bases lay outside the gene matches. The CDR3 consists of 15 residues. The chain's CDR3 is CASSDRQGVTYEQYF. DNA for the CDR3: TGCGCCAGCAGCGATCGACAGGGGGTAACCTACGAGCAGTACTTC.

The chain employs TRBV9 and TRBJ2-2, with no clear D. With 1 base removed from V and 7 bases from J, the gap between germline ends came to 17 bases. CDR3 length equals 16 residues. In germline, CDR1 is SGDLS, CDR2 YYNGEE. The CDR3 spells CASSVIPQSTGGELFF. The CDR3 DNA reads TGTGCCAGCAGCGTAATCCCCCAATCGACGGGCGGGGAGCTGTTTTTT.

The sample holds a few counts of this clone. This specimen includes other DNA sequences encoding the same CDR3. This chain links TRBV30 with TRBJ1-5; D unclear. CDR3 length: 13 residues. Germline V CDR1 and CDR2: GTSNPN, SVGIG (reference sequence). The germline V and J ends were trimmed by 2 bases and 2 bases, with 7 bases remaining between them. The CDR3 nucleotides read TGTGCCTGGAGTAGGCAGGGCAATCAGCCCCAGCATTTT. Translated: CAWSRQGNQPQHF.

This chain joins TRBV14 and TRBJ2-3, with 10 bases aligning to TRBD2. Germline trimming cut 2 bases from V and 2 bases from J; bases unmatched to any gene: 7. The CDR3 is 17 residues long. Germline-derived CDR1 and CDR2 are SGHDN and FVKESK. CDR3 amino acids: CASSQSRAGGHTDTQYF. The CDR3 region has the DNA TGTGCCAGCAGCCAATCCCGAGCGGGGGGGCACACAGATACGCAGTATTTT.

The V gene is TRBV2, the J gene TRBJ1-1; 8 positions match TRBD1. Losses at the gene ends were 6 bases for V and 1 base for J; bases not matched to a gene: 10. The CDR3 loop spans 16 amino acids. CDR1 and CDR2 from the germline V gene are SNHLY and FYNNEI. The CDR3 is CASRATGTGPNTEAFF. The CDR3 bases are TGTGCCAGCAGGGCAACCGGGACAGGCCCGAACACTGAAGCTTTCTTT.

V is TRBV7-8 and J is TRBJ1-5; D is unresolved. The CDR3 is made up of 14 amino acids. V shed 0 bases and J shed 0 bases, with 3 bases lying between them. Germline CDR1 and CDR2: SGHVS and FQNEAQ. The CDR3 bases are TGTGCCAGCAGCTTAGCGGGTAGCAATCAGCCCCAGCATTTT. The encoded protein is CASSLAGSNQPQHF.

The chain couples TRBV5-4 to TRBJ2-1; 10 positions match TRBD2. Germline assignment: CDR1 SGHNT and CDR2 YYREEE (reference sequence). The CDR3 has 15 residues. Losses at the gene ends were 3 bases for V and 7 bases for J; bases not matched to a gene: 7. In DNA form, the CDR3 reads TGTGCCAGCAGCTATGGGCTAGCGGGAGTGAATGAGCAGTTCTTC. Residues: CASSYGLAGVNEQFF. Full variable domain (rest looked up from reference TRBV5-4 and TRBJ2-1): ETGVTQSPTHLIKTRGQQVTLRCSSQSGHNTVSWYQQALGQGPQFIFQYYREEENGRGNFPPRFSGLQFPNYSSELNVNALELDDSALYLCASSYGLAGVNEQFFGPGTRLTVL.

This chain links TRBV6-1 with TRBJ1-6, with 7 bases fitting TRBD1. J gave up 7 bases and V 6 bases, and 6 bases lay outside the gene matches. The CDR3 extends over 14 amino acids. CDR1 MNHNS and CDR2 SASEGT come from the germline V gene. Here the CDR3 DNA reads TGTGCCAGCAGGGGGGGACAGATCAATTCACCCCTCCACTTT. It is translated as CASRGGQINSPLHF.

The chain is built from TRBV19 and TRBJ2-1, with 13 positions matching TRBD2. Trimming took 3 bases from V and 1 from J; bases not matched to a gene: 3. Germline CDR1 is LNHDA and CDR2 is SQIVND (reference sequence). This CDR3 has 17 amino acids. CDR3 in amino acids: CASSILTSGRSYNEQFF. The CDR3 coding sequence is TGTGCCAGTAGTATCCTGACTAGCGGGAGGTCCTACAATGAGCAGTTCTTC.

The genes are TRBV2 and TRBJ1-2; 7 bases agree with TRBD1. This CDR3 has 13 residues. Trimming took 8 bases from V and 7 from J; bases not matched to a gene: 10. The germline V gene has CDR1 SNHLY and CDR2 FYNNEI. This chain's CDR3 is CASQTGQVGGYTF. For the CDR3, the DNA is TGTGCCAGCCAAACCGGACAGGTCGGTGGCTACACCTTC.

The chain carries TRBV7-2 and TRBJ2-7; no firm D call. This CDR3 is built from 14 residues. CDR1 SGHTA and CDR2 FQGNSA come from the germline V gene. V was cut by 4 bases and J by 2 bases, with 12 bases left in between. CDR3 loop: CASSSNGETYEQYF. The DNA for the CDR3 is TGTGCCAGCAGCTCGAACGGTGAAACCTACGAGCAGTACTTC. Filled out from reference TRBV7-2 and TRBJ2-7, the complete variable domain reads GAGVSQSPSNKVTEKGKDVELRCDPISGHTALYWYRQSLGQGLEFLIYFQGNSAPDKSGLPSDRFSAERTGGSVSTLTIQRTQQEDSAVYLCASSSNGETYEQYFGPGTRLTVT.

The chain couples TRBV10-3 to TRBJ1-4; no definite D call. V lost 2 bases, J lost 3 bases, and 7 bases lay in between. The CDR3 covers 14 residues. Looked up from germline, CDR1 is ENHRY and CDR2 is SYGVKD. CDR3 in DNA: TGTGCCATCAGTGAGCCGGGCTCTAATGAAAAACTGTTTTTT. Amino acids: CAISEPGSNEKLFF.

This rearrangement joins TRBV2 to TRBJ2-5; no clear D. Trimming removed 0 bases from V and 5 bases from J, with 16 bases in between. CDR3 length: 16 amino acids. Germline-derived CDR1 and CDR2 are SNHLY and FYNNEI. The CDR3 protein is CASSEARGPHPETQYF. For the CDR3, the DNA is TGTGCCAGCAGTGAAGCGCGTGGGCCCCACCCGGAGACCCAGTACTTC.

The chain uses TRBV27 and TRBJ2-4; 7 bases align to TRBD1. This CDR3 region has 15 residues. V gave up 4 bases and J gave up 6 bases; unmatched junction bases: 9. In germline, CDR1 is MNHEY, CDR2 SMNVEV (reference sequence). This chain's CDR3 is CASSSDRALRNIQYF. The CDR3 DNA reads as TGTGCCAGCAGTTCCGACAGGGCGCTCCGAAACATTCAGTACTTC.

The V gene is TRBV9, the J gene TRBJ2-1, with unresolved D. The length of the CDR3 is 14 residues. Germline CDR1 and CDR2: SGDLS and YYNGEE. V gave up 4 bases and J gave up 2 bases, with 10 bases separating them. CDR3 nucleotides: TGTGCCAGCAGCCCCCGGCCAACCTACAATGAGCAGTTCTTC. It encodes CASSPRPTYNEQFF.

The rearrangement links TRBV6-5 to TRBJ2-3; D remains unclear. Germline V lookup: CDR1 MNHEY, CDR2 SVGAGI. The CDR3 covers 15 residues. The V and J ends lost 5 bases and 1 base respectively, with 13 bases between them. The chain's CDR3 is CASSSPADGTDTQYF. Written as DNA, the CDR3 is TGTGCCAGCAGTAGTCCGGCAGACGGCACAGATACGCAGTATTTT.

The chain carries TRBV5-1 and TRBJ2-1; TRBD1 matches 10 bases. CDR1 SGHRS and CDR2 YFSETQ come from the germline V gene. V gave up 3 bases and J gave up 12 bases; unmatched junction bases: 21. This CDR3 spans 18 amino acids. The CDR3, as DNA: TGCGCCAGCAGCTCCGGGTACAGATCGGGACAGGGGCCGGGTGGGCAGTTCTTC. Translated, it gives CASSSGYRSGQGPGGQFF.

This clone appeared a few times. V gene TRBV7-3 combines with J gene TRBJ2-2; no clear D gene. Trimming removed 5 bases at V and 5 bases at J, with 9 bases between. This CDR3 region has 13 residues. CDR1 is SGHTA and CDR2 is FQGTGA in the germline V gene. The CDR3 sequence: CASSRGSTGELFF. CDR3 nucleotides: TGTGCCAGCAGCCGAGGATCAACCGGGGAGCTGTTTTTT.

J is TRBJ2-5 and V is TRBV29-1, with D possibly being TRBD1 (6 bases). The CDR3 loop spans 14 amino acids. The ends were cut back, 4 bases at V and 5 bases at J, with 17 bases in the middle. In germline, CDR1 is SQVTM, CDR2 ANQGSEA. CDR3 DNA sequence: TGCAGCGTTGCGATTGGGGGCGGGTGGGAGACCCAGTACTTC. It encodes CSVAIGGGWETQYF.

J is TRBJ2-7 and V is TRBV7-6; perhaps TRBD2 as D (6 bases). V was shortened by 5 bases and J by 6 bases, with 20 bases between the two germline ends. CDR3 length equals 15 residues. Germline V gene sequence: CDR1 SGHVS, CDR2 FNYEAQ. CDR3 region: CASSPGLRSRGEQYF. CDR3 DNA sequence: TGTGCCAGCAGCCCGGGACTCCGAAGTCGTGGCGAGCAGTACTTC.

The chain recombines TRBV9 with TRBJ1-2; maybe TRBD1 (6 bases). The V end was cut by 0 bases, the J end by 2 bases, with 11 bases between. The CDR3 is 15 amino acids. Germline assignment: CDR1 SGDLS and CDR2 YYNGEE. The CDR3 sequence: CASSVEQGNNYGYTF. In DNA form, the CDR3 reads TGTGCCAGCAGCGTAGAGCAGGGGAACAACTATGGCTACACCTTC.